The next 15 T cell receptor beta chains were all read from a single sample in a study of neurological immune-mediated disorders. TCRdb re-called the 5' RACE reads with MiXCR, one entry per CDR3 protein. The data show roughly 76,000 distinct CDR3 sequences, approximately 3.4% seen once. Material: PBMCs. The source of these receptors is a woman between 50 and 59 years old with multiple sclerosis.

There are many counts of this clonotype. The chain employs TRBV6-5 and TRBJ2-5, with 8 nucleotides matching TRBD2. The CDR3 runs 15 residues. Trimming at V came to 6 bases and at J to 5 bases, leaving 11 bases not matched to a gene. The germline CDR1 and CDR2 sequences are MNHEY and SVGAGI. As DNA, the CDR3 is TGTGCCAGCAGGCGCCCGGGGGGGCTTGGGGAGACCCAGTACTTC. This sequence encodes CASRRPGGLGETQYF.

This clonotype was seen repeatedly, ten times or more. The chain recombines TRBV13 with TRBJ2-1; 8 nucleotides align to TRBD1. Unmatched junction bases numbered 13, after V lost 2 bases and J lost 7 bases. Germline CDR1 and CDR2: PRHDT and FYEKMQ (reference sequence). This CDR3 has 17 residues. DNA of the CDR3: TGTGCCAGCAGCTTACGTAAAGCCTCGGGACAGGATAATGAGCAGTTCTTC. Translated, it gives CASSLRKASGQDNEQFF.

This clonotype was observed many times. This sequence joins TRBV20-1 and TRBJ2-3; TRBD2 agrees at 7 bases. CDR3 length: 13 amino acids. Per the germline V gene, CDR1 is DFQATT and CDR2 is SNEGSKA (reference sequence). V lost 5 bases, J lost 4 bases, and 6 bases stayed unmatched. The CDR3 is CSAAGVIPDTQYF. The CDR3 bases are TGCAGTGCTGCGGGAGTAATCCCAGATACGCAGTATTTT.

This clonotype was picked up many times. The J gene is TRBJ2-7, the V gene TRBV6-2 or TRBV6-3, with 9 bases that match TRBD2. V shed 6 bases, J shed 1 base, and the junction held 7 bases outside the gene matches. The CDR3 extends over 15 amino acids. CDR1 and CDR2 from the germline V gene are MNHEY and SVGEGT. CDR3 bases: TGTGCCAGCAGCCCCCTGACTAGCGGATCCTACGAGCAGTACTTC. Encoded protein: CASSPLTSGSYEQYF.

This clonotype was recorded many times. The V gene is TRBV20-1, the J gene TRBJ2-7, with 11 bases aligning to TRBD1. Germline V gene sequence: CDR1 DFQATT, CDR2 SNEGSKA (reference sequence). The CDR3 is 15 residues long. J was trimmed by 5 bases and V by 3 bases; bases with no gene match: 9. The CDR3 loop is CSASYGTGGSDEQYF. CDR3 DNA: TGCAGTGCTAGTTACGGGACAGGGGGGTCCGACGAGCAGTACTTC.

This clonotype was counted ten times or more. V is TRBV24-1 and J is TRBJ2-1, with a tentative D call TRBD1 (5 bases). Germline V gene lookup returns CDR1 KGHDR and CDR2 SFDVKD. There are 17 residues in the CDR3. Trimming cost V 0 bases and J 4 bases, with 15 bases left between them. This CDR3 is CATSDLRGQRGYNEQFF. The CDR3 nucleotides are TGTGCCACCAGTGATTTGAGAGGACAAAGGGGTTACAATGAGCAGTTCTTC.

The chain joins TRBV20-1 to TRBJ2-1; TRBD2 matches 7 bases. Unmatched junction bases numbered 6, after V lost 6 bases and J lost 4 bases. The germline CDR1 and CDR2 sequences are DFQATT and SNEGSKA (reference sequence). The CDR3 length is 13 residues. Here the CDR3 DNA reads TGCAGTGCGGCTAGCGGAAGATACAATGAGCAGTTCTTC. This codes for CSAASGRYNEQFF.

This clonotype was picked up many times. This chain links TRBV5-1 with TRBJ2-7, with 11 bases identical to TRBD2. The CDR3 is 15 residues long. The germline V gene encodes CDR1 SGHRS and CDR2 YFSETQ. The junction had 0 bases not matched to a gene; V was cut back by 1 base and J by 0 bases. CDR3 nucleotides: TGCGCCAGCAGCTTGACTAGCGGGGGCTCCTACGAGCAGTACGTC. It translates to CASSLTSGGSYEQYV.

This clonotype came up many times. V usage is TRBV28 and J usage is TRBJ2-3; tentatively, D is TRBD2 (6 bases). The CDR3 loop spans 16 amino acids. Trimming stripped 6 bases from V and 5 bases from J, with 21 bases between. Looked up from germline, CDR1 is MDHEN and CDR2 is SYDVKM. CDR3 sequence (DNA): TGTGCCAGCAGCACCCTCGCAGGAGGGCTTATAGATACGCAGTATTTT. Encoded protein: CASSTLAGGLIDTQYF.

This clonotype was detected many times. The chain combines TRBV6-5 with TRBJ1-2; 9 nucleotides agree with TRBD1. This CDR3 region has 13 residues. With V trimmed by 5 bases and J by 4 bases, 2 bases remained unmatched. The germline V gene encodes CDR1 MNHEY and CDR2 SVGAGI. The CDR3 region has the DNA TGTGCCAGCAGTCAGGGACAGGGCTATGGCTACACCTTC. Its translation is CASSQGQGYGYTF.

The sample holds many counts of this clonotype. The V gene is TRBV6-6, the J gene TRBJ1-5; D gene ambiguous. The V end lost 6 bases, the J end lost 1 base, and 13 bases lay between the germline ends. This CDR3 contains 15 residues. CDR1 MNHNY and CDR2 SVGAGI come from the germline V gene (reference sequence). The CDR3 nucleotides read TGTGCCAGCAGACCGCGCACGGCAAGCAATCAGCCCCAGCATTTT. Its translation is CASRPRTASNQPQHF.

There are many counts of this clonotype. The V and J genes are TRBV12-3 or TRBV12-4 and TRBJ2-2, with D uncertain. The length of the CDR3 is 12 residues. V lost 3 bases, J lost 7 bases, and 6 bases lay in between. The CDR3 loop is CASSFPGGELFF. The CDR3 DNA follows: TGTGCCAGCAGTTTTCCGGGCGGGGAGCTGTTTTTT.

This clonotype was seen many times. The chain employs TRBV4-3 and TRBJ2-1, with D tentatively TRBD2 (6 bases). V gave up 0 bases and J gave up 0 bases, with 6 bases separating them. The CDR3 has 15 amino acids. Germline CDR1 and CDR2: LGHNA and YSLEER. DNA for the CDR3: TGCGCCAGCAGCCAAGAGGGAGGCTCCTACAATGAGCAGTTCTTC. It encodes CASSQEGGSYNEQFF.

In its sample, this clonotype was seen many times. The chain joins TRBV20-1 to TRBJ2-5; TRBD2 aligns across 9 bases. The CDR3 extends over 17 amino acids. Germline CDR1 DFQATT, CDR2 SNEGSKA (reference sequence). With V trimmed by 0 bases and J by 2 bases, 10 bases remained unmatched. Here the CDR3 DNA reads TGCAGTGCTAGAGATCTTATGGCTAGCGGGGTTCAAGAGACCCAGTACTTC. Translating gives CSARDLMASGVQETQYF.

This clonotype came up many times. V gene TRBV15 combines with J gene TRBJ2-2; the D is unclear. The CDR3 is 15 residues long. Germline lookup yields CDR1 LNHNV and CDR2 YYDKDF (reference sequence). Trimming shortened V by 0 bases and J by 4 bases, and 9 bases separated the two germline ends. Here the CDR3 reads CATSRDQRSTGELFF. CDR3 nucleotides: TGTGCCACCAGCAGAGATCAGCGAAGCACCGGGGAGCTGTTTTTT. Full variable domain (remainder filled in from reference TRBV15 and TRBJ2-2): DAMVIQNPRYQVTQFGKPVTLSCSQTLNHNVMYWYQQKSSQAPKLLFHYYDKDFNNEADTPDNFQSRRPNTSFCFLDIRSPGLGDTAMYLCATSRDQRSTGELFFGEGSRLTVL.